These 18 T cell receptor beta chains were sequenced from one sample in a study of T cells in Graves' hyperthyroidism and ophthalmopathy (dated 2019 in TCRdb). Receptor amplification or capture employed multiplex PCR. Sequencing was carried out with an Illumina HiSeq 2000. The TCR beta CDR3 regions were amplified from the RNA transcripts. A first-round RT-PCR of the TCR CDR3 used the HTBI primer set with the Qiagen OneStep RT-PCR kit. TCRdb trimmed the raw reads at Q25, called clones with MiXCR and kept productive beta chains. Every distinct CDR3 protein forms one entry, paired with its most common genes and DNA. This sample is represented by fewer than 350,000 distinct CDR3 sequences; approximately 14% of them were singletons. In total, the top ten clones hold over 25% of the sample. The sequenced sample was blood. The receptors derive from a woman between 45 and 65 years old with Graves' hyperthyroidism that later progressed to Graves' ophthalmopathy.

This clonotype turned up a few times. This rearrangement joins TRBV25-1 to TRBJ2-6; perhaps D is TRBD1 or TRBD2 (5 bases each). In germline, CDR1 is MGHDK, CDR2 SYGVNS. There are 15 residues in the CDR3. The V end was cut by 8 bases, the J end by 0 bases, with 11 bases between. Written as DNA, the CDR3 is TGTGCCAGCGGGGGACGGAACTCTGGGGCCAACGTCCTGACTTTC. Translation: CASGGRNSGANVLTF. Combining the CDR3 with reference TRBV25-1 and TRBJ2-6 gives the whole variable domain EADIYQTPRYLVIGTGKKITLECSQTMGHDKMYWYQQDPGMELHLIHYSYGVNSTEKGDLSSESTVSRIRTEHFPLTLESARPSHTSQYLCASGGRNSGANVLTFGAGSRLTVL.

There are many counts of this clonotype. The rearrangement joins TRBV30 to TRBJ1-4; D possibly corresponds to TRBD1 (6 bases). CDR3 length equals 15 residues. V was cut by 0 bases and J by 0 bases, with 8 bases left in between. Germline values: CDR1 GTSNPN, CDR2 SVGIG (reference sequence). CDR3 nucleotide sequence: TGTGCCTGGAGTGTTGGACAGTCAACTAATGAAAAACTGTTTTTT. Translated, it gives CAWSVGQSTNEKLFF.

The chain joins TRBV28 to TRBJ2-5; maybe TRBD2 (5 bases). Between the trimmed V and J ends, which lost 8 bases and 4 bases, there was a span of 14 bases. This CDR3 spans 13 amino acids. The V gene's germline CDR1 is MDHEN and CDR2 SYDVKM. This CDR3 is CASHGVVIETQYF. CDR3 DNA sequence: TGTGCCAGCCACGGGGTGGTTATAGAGACCCAGTACTTC.

This clonotype has ten or more counts. The rearrangement joins TRBV11-2 to TRBJ2-1, with D unresolved. V lost 6 bases to trimming and J lost 7 bases, with 7 bases between them. This CDR3 contains 11 residues. The germline CDR1 and CDR2 sequences are SGHAT and FQNNGV. The DNA of the CDR3 is TGTGCCAGCAGGGTCCTGAATGAGCAGTTCTTC. Translated, it gives CASRVLNEQFF.

This clonotype showed up many times. This chain joins TRBV11-2 and TRBJ2-7; possibly TRBD2 for D (5 bases). This CDR3 region has 13 residues. V dropped 4 bases and J dropped 2 bases, with 9 bases sitting between them. Germline assignment: CDR1 SGHAT and CDR2 FQNNGV. The CDR3 DNA reads as TGTGCCAGCAGCTCTAGCACCGCCTACGAGCAGTACTTC. It translates to CASSSSTAYEQYF.

This clonotype appeared many times. V usage is TRBV5-1 and J usage is TRBJ2-1, with 7 bases identical to TRBD1. This CDR3 is built from 12 residues. Trimming cost V 1 base and J 12 bases; bases outside gene matches: 4. CDR1 and CDR2 from the germline V gene are SGHRS and YFSETQ. The CDR3 protein is CASSLLQGLQFF. The DNA of the CDR3 is TGCGCCAGCAGCTTGTTACAGGGGTTGCAGTTCTTC.

This clonotype was counted ten times or more. This chain connects TRBV12-3 or TRBV12-4 to TRBJ2-1; TRBD2 matches 13 bases. This CDR3 spans 14 amino acids. Trimming took 5 bases from V and 10 from J; bases not matched to a gene: 5. The CDR3 loop is CASSLGTSGDEQFF. In DNA form, the CDR3 reads TGTGCCAGCAGTCTCGGGACTAGCGGGGACGAGCAGTTCTTC.

The rearrangement uses TRBV20-1 and TRBJ2-7; the match to TRBD2 covers 8 bases. The ends lost 0 bases at V and 7 bases at J; junction bases unmatched: 8. The V gene's germline CDR1 is DFQATT and CDR2 SNEGSKA (reference sequence). The CDR3 has 14 residues. DNA for the CDR3: TGCAGTGCTAGAGATTTGGCGGGAGGCGGTGAGCAGTACTTC. Translating gives CSARDLAGGGEQYF.

This clonotype was counted at least ten times. The rearrangement joins TRBV2 to TRBJ2-3; D not certain. Trimming stripped 0 bases from V and 2 bases from J, with 24 bases between. The V gene's germline CDR1 is SNHLY and CDR2 FYNNEI. The CDR3 is made up of 20 amino acids. CDR3: CASSEALPILGNVATDTQYF. CDR3 DNA: TGTGCCAGCAGTGAAGCGCTTCCGATCCTAGGGAATGTGGCCACAGATACGCAGTATTTT.

Ten or more counts support this clonotype. The rearrangement joins TRBV20-1 to TRBJ1-3; maybe TRBD1 (5 bases). V was cut by 3 bases and J by 5 bases, with 8 bases left in between. Germline V gene lookup returns CDR1 DFQATT and CDR2 SNEGSKA (reference sequence). The CDR3 contains 12 residues. CDR3 residues: CSARGVRNTIYF. The CDR3 nucleotides are TGCAGTGCTAGGGGGGTCAGAAACACCATATATTTT.

The rearrangement joins TRBV14 to TRBJ2-2; D may be TRBD2 (6 bases). The V end lost 0 bases, the J end lost 3 bases, and 11 bases lay between the germline ends. CDR3 length equals 16 residues. CDR1 and CDR2 (germline): SGHDN, FVKESK. The CDR3 DNA reads TGTGCCAGCAGCCAAGATCCGCGGAGGGACACCGGGGAGCTGTTTTTT. Translated, it gives CASSQDPRRDTGELFF. The entire variable domain, with the rest obtained from reference TRBV14 and TRBJ2-2, is as follows: EAGVTQFPSHSVIEKGQTVTLRCDPISGHDNLYWYRRVMGKEIKFLLHFVKESKQDESGMPNNRFLAERTGGTYSTLKVQPAELEDSGVYFCASSQDPRRDTGELFFGEGSRLTVL.

This sequence joins TRBV7-3 and TRBJ2-7, with D hard to call. The ends were cut back, 4 bases at V and 7 bases at J, with 11 bases in the middle. CDR3 length equals 12 residues. The germline V gene encodes CDR1 SGHTA and CDR2 FQGTGA. CDR3 protein: CASSYSRDEQYF. CDR3 sequence (DNA): TGTGCCAGCAGCTACAGTCGTGATGAGCAGTACTTC.

This clonotype was detected many times. V usage is TRBV20-1 and J usage is TRBJ2-2, with D unclear. CDR3 size: 14 residues. The V and J ends lost 0 bases and 1 base respectively, with 6 bases between them. CDR1 and CDR2 from the germline V gene are DFQATT and SNEGSKA (reference sequence). Here the CDR3 reads CSAREAQNTGELFF. CDR3 coding DNA: TGCAGTGCTAGAGAGGCGCAGAACACCGGGGAGCTGTTTTTT.

At least ten counts were recorded for this clonotype. This rearrangement joins TRBV10-2 to TRBJ1-1; 8 bases align to TRBD1. From germline, CDR1 is WSHSY and CDR2 SAAADI. After removal of 7 bases from V and 0 bases from J, the junction contained 4 bases not matched to a gene. The CDR3 is made up of 14 amino acids. The CDR3 region has the DNA TGCGCCAGCACTGACAGGGGATTGAACACTGAAGCTTTCTTT. As protein: CASTDRGLNTEAFF.

In this sample, this clonotype turned up many times. The V gene is TRBV10-3, the J gene TRBJ2-3; 13 bases are a match to TRBD2. J was trimmed by 2 bases and V by 6 bases; bases with no gene match: 5. The CDR3 has 16 amino acids. The germline V gene encodes CDR1 ENHRY and CDR2 SYGVKD. The CDR3 reads CAISAGLAGVTDTQYF. The CDR3 nucleotides read TGTGCCATCAGCGCTGGACTAGCGGGAGTCACAGATACGCAGTATTTT.

This clonotype was counted at least ten times. The chain recombines TRBV7-9 with TRBJ1-1; D might be TRBD1 (6 bases). With 5 bases removed from V and 7 bases from J, the gap between germline ends came to 14 bases. This CDR3 is 13 amino acids long. Germline assignment: CDR1 SEHNR and CDR2 FQNEAQ (reference sequence). CDR3 residues: CASSNSGAGEAFF. CDR3 bases: TGTGCCAGCAGCAACTCAGGGGCAGGTGAAGCTTTCTTT.

In its sample, this clonotype was seen many times. The rearrangement uses TRBV5-4 and TRBJ2-3; TRBD2 matches at 7 bases. Germline lookup yields CDR1 SGHNT and CDR2 YYREEE (reference sequence). The CDR3 loop spans 16 amino acids. Unmatched junction bases numbered 13, after V lost 3 bases and J lost 6 bases. The CDR3 protein is CASSSRSIETSDTQYF. In nucleotides, the CDR3 is TGTGCCAGCAGCTCGCGGAGCATTGAGACTAGCGATACGCAGTATTTT. Based on the CDR3 plus reference TRBV5-4 and TRBJ2-3, the full variable domain is ETGVTQSPTHLIKTRGQQVTLRCSSQSGHNTVSWYQQALGQGPQFIFQYYREEENGRGNFPPRFSGLQFPNYSSELNVNALELDDSALYLCASSSRSIETSDTQYFGPGTRLTVL.

This clonotype was seen repeatedly, ten times or more. V gene TRBV20-1 combines with J gene TRBJ2-7; 8 bases are a match to TRBD1. The CDR3 is 14 residues long. V shed 6 bases, J shed 1 base, and the junction held 8 bases outside the gene matches. Germline V lookup: CDR1 DFQATT, CDR2 SNEGSKA (reference sequence). CDR3 in DNA: TGCAGTGCCAGTAACAGGGGGTTGTCCTACGAGCAGTACTTC. Protein sequence: CSASNRGLSYEQYF.